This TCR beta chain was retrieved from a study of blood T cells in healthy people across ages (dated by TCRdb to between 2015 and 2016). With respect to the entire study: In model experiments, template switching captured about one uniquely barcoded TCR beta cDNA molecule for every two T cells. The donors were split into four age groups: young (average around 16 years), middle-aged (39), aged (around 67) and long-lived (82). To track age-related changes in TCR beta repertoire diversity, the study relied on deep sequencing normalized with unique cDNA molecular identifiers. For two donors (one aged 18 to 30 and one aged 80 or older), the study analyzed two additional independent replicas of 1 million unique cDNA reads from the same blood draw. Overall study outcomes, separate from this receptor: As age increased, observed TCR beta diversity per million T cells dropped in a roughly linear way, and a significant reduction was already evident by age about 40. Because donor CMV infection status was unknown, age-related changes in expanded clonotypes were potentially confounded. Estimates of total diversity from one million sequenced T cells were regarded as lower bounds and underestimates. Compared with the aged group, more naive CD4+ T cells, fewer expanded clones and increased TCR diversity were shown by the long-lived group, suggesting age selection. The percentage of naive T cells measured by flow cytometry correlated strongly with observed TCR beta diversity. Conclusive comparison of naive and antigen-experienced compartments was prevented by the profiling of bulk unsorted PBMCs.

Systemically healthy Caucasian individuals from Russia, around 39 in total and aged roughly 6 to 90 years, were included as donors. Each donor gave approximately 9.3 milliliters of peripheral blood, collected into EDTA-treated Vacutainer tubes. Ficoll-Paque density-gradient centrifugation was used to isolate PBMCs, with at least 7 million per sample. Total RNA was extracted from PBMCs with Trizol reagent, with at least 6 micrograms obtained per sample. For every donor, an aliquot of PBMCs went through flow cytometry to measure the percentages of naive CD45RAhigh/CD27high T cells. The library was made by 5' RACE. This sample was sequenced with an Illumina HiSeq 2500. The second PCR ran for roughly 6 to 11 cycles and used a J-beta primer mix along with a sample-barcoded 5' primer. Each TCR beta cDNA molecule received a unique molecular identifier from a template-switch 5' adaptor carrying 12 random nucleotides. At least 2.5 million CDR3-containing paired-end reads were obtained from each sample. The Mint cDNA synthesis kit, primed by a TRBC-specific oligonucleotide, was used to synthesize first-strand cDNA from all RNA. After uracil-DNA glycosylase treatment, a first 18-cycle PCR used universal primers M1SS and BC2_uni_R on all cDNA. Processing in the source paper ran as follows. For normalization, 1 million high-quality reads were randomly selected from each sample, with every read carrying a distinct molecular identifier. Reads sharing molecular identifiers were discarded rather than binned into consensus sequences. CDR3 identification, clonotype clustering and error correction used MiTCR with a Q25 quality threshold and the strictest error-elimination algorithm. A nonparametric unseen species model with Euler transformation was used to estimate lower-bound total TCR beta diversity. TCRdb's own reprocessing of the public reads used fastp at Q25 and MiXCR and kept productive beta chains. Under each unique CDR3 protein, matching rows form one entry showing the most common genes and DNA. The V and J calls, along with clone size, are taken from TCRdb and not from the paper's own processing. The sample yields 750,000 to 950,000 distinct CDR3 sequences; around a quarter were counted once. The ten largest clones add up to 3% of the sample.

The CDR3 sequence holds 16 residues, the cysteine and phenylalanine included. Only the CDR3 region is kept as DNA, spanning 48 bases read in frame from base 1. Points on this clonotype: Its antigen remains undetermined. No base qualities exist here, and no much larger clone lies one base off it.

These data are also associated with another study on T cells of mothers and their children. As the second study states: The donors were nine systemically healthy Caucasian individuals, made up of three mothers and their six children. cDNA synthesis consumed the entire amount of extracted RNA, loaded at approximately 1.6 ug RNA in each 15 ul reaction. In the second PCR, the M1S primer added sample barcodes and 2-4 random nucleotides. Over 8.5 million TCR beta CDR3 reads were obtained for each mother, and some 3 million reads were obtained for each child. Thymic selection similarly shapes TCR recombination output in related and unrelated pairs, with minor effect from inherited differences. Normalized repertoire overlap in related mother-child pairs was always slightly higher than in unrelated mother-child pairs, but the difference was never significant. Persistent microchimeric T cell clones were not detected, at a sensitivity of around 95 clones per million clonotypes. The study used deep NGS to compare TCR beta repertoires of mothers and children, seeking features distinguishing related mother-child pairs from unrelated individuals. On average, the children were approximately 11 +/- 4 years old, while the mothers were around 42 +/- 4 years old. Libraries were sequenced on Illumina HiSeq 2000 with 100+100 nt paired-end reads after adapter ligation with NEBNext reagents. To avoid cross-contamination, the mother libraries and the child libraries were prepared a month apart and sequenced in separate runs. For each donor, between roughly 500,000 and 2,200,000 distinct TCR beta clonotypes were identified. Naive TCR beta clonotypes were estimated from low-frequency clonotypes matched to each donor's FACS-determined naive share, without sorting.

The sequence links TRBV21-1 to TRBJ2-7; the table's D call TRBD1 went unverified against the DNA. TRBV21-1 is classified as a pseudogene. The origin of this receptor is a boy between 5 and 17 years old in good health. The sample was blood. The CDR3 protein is CASKPLVRFYSYEQYF. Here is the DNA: TGTGCCAGCAAACCCCTTGTGAGGTTCTACTCCTACGAGCAGTACTTC.